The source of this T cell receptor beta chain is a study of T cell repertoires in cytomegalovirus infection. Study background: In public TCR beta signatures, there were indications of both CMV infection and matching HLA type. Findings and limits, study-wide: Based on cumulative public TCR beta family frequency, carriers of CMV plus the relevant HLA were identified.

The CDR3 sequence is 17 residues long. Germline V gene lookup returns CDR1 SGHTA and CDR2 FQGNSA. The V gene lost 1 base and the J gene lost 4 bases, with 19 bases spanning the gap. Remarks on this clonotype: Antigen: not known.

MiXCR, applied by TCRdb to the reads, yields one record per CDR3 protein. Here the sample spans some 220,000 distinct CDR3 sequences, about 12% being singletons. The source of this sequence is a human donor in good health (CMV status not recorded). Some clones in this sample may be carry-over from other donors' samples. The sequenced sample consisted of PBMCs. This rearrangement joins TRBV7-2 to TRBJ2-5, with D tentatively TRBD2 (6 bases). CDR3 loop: CASSLGLASVRGETQYF. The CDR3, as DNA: TGTGCCAGCAGCTTAGGGCTAGCGTCAGTGAGAGGAGAGACCCAGTACTTC. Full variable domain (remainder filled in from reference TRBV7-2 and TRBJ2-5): GAGVSQSPSNKVTEKGKDVELRCDPISGHTALYWYRQSLGQGLEFLIYFQGNSAPDKSGLPSDRFSAERTGGSVSTLTIQRTQQEDSAVYLCASSLGLASVRGETQYFGPGTRLLVL.